This entry lists 23 T cell receptor beta chains sequenced from one sample in a study of radiotherapy plus CTLA-4 blockade in lung cancer. Produced via immunoSEQ multiplex PCR; TCRdb's table is partial and in-frame only. The table records 100,000 or so clones, roughly 80% of them present only once. This material consisted of peripheral blood, taken from a patient treated with radiotherapy plus ipilimumab. These receptors all stem from a human donor with non-small cell lung cancer that progressed on radiotherapy plus ipilimumab.

The chain employs TRBV7-6 and TRBJ2-1, with D possibly TRBD1 on 6 matching bases. The germline V gene encodes CDR1 SGHVS and CDR2 FNYEAQ. The ends were cut back, 0 bases at V and 6 bases at J, with 18 bases in the middle. The CDR3 consists of 17 residues. The CDR3 reads CASSLAVVGTPFNEQFF. For the CDR3, the DNA is TGTGCCAGCAGCTTAGCGGTGGTCGGGACACCTTTCAATGAGCAGTTCTTC. The full variable domain, its missing parts supplied by reference TRBV7-6 and TRBJ2-1, is GAGVSQSPRYKVTKRGQDVALRCDPISGHVSLYWYRQALGQGPEFLTYFNYEAQQDKSGLPNDRFSAERPEGSISTLTIQRTEQRDSAMYRCASSLAVVGTPFNEQFFGPGTRLTVL.

This chain joins TRBV5-1 and TRBJ2-7, with TRBD1 matching over 7 bases. CDR3 length: 16 amino acids. Losses at the gene ends were 1 base for V and 4 bases for J; bases not matched to a gene: 11. Germline V gene sequence: CDR1 SGHRS, CDR2 YFSETQ. Here the CDR3 reads CASSLSPVGGGYEQYF. In DNA, the CDR3 is TGCGCCAGCAGCTTGTCGCCCGTAGGGGGCGGTTACGAGCAGTACTTC.

The CDR3 is CASSQVKEAYNEQFF. The CDR3 nucleotides are TGCGCCAGCAGCCAAGTGAAGGAGGCATACAATGAGCAGTTCTTC. This rearrangement joins TRBV4-1 to TRBJ2-1; a weak D match, TRBD2 (5 bases). The length of the CDR3 is 15 residues. CDR1 is MGHRA and CDR2 is YSYEKL in the germline V gene. V lost 1 base and J lost 4, with 11 bases in between.

This sequence joins TRBV28 and TRBJ1-5; no clear D. V dropped 5 bases and J dropped 2 bases, with 10 bases sitting between them. The CDR3 is 14 amino acids. Germline lookup yields CDR1 MDHEN and CDR2 SYDVKM. The CDR3 loop is CASSPLGGNQPQHF. The CDR3 DNA sequence: TGTGCCAGCAGTCCTCTAGGTGGCAATCAGCCCCAGCATTTT.

V gene TRBV5-1 combines with J gene TRBJ2-1; no firm D call. This CDR3 has 15 residues. V gave up 0 bases and J gave up 5 bases, with 12 bases separating them. Per the germline V gene, CDR1 is SGHRS and CDR2 is YFSETQ. DNA for the CDR3: TGCGCCAGCAGCTTGGATCTGTCGCCGAACAATGAGCAGTTCTTC. It is translated as CASSLDLSPNNEQFF.

This chain joins TRBV4-1 and TRBJ2-1; perhaps TRBD1 as D (5 bases). The CDR3 runs 12 residues. V was pared by 4 bases and J by 8 bases, with 9 bases between. CDR1 and CDR2 (germline): MGHRA, YSYEKL. The CDR3 loop is CASSPRADEQFF. In DNA, the CDR3 is TGCGCCAGCAGCCCCAGGGCCGATGAGCAGTTCTTC.

V is TRBV30 and J is TRBJ2-2, with D possibly being TRBD1 (5 bases). Germline lookup yields CDR1 GTSNPN and CDR2 SVGIG (reference sequence). The germline V and J ends were trimmed by 5 bases and 5 bases, with 12 bases remaining between them. This CDR3 region has 13 residues. In DNA, the CDR3 is TGTGCCTGGGGACGACAGAGGACCGGGGAGCTGTTTTTT. Encoded protein: CAWGRQRTGELFF.

The chain carries TRBV7-9 and TRBJ1-1; D is unresolved. Germline assignment: CDR1 SEHNR and CDR2 FQNEAQ (reference sequence). Trimming took 4 bases from V and 3 from J, leaving 15 bases between them. This CDR3 has 15 residues. The CDR3 here is CASSSQSQVDTEAFF. CDR3 in DNA: TGTGCCAGCAGCTCCCAGTCCCAGGTGGACACTGAAGCTTTCTTT.

This clone has only one observation. The rearrangement joins TRBV7-9 to TRBJ2-7; D is uncertain. The CDR3 spans 12 residues. Deletions cut 5 bases from V and 2 bases from J, with 7 bases between. The germline gives CDR1 SEHNR, CDR2 FQNEAQ (reference sequence). CDR3 sequence: CASSTRAYEQYF. The CDR3 DNA reads as TGTGCCAGCAGCACCCGGGCCTACGAGCAGTACTTC.

This clone was seen only a few times. The chain employs TRBV4-1 and TRBJ1-2, with D unclear. CDR3 length: 16 amino acids. The germline V gene has CDR1 MGHRA and CDR2 YSYEKL. V was pared by 1 base and J by 2 bases, with 14 bases between. CDR3 in amino acids: CASSQVVPRQNYGYTF. The CDR3 nucleotides are TGCGCCAGCAGCCAAGTGGTACCGCGGCAGAACTATGGCTACACCTTC.

V is TRBV27 and J is TRBJ2-5; TRBD1 might be the D (5 bases). CDR3 size: 14 residues. The V end lost 2 bases, the J end lost 5 bases, and 12 bases lay between the germline ends. The germline V gene has CDR1 MNHEY and CDR2 SMNVEV (reference sequence). The CDR3 sequence is CASSLGQGRETQYF. The CDR3, as DNA: TGTGCCAGCAGTTTAGGGCAGGGAAGGGAGACCCAGTACTTC.

The chain recombines TRBV7-2 with TRBJ2-5; D uncertain. V was cut by 1 base and J by 0 bases, with 12 bases left in between. This CDR3 spans 16 amino acids. The germline V gene encodes CDR1 SGHTA and CDR2 FQGNSA. The CDR3 here is CASSLVGSWYQETQYF. In DNA, the CDR3 is TGTGCCAGCAGCTTAGTGGGCAGCTGGTACCAAGAGACCCAGTACTTC.

This rearrangement joins TRBV7-9 to TRBJ1-1, with 9 bases fitting TRBD1. Germline V CDR1 and CDR2: SEHNR, FQNEAQ (reference sequence). V gave up 4 bases and J gave up 7 bases; unmatched junction bases: 4. The CDR3 has 13 amino acids. The CDR3 spells CASSSGQGIEAFF. The CDR3 DNA sequence: TGTGCCAGCAGCTCGGGACAGGGAATTGAAGCTTTCTTT.

This chain links TRBV28 with TRBJ1-2; D possibly corresponds to TRBD1 (5 bases). Germline V gene sequence: CDR1 MDHEN, CDR2 SYDVKM. This CDR3 is 15 amino acids long. Trimming took 4 bases from V and 4 from J, leaving 16 bases between them. The CDR3 reads CASSSPGSTGYGYTF. The DNA of the CDR3 is TGTGCCAGCAGTTCCCCGGGAAGTACAGGCTATGGCTACACCTTC.

J is TRBJ2-4 and V is TRBV27; D is perhaps TRBD1 (8 bases). V lost 8 bases and J lost 13, with 18 bases in between. Germline assignment: CDR1 MNHEY and CDR2 SMNVEV (reference sequence). This CDR3 is built from 12 residues. In DNA, the CDR3 is TGTGCCAGCGGGGGACTAAGGGACAGGCAGTACTTC. Its protein product is CASGGLRDRQYF.

The genes are TRBV5-1 and TRBJ2-3, with TRBD1 matching 7 bases. V gave up 4 bases and J gave up 2 bases; unmatched junction bases: 7. This CDR3 has 15 amino acids. From germline, CDR1 is SGHRS and CDR2 YFSETQ. The CDR3 sequence is CASSALGQHTDTQYF. CDR3 coding DNA: TGCGCCAGCAGCGCCTTGGGACAGCACACAGATACGCAGTATTTT.

J is TRBJ1-5 and V is TRBV6-1, with 7 nucleotides matching TRBD1. This CDR3 region has 18 residues. Germline V gene lookup returns CDR1 MNHNS and CDR2 SASEGT. V trimming: 2 bases; J trimming: 5 bases; junction bases outside the gene matches: 15. The CDR3 here is CASSEPGQFFSLDQPQHF. The CDR3 coding sequence is TGTGCCAGCAGTGAACCGGGACAGTTCTTCTCTCTAGATCAGCCCCAGCATTTT.

The chain combines TRBV28 with TRBJ1-5; D is unresolved. Germline CDR1 and CDR2: MDHEN and SYDVKM. The CDR3 has 13 amino acids. V gave up 0 bases and J gave up 2 bases, with 2 bases separating them. The CDR3 here is CASSLWGNQPQHF. The CDR3 DNA reads as TGTGCCAGCAGTTTATGGGGCAATCAGCCCCAGCATTTT.

The chain joins TRBV7-3 to TRBJ2-2; TRBD1 matches at 11 bases. V lost 5 bases to trimming and J lost 7 bases; unmatched junction nucleotides: 9. This CDR3 has 16 amino acids. The germline V gene encodes CDR1 SGHTA and CDR2 FQGTGA. CDR3 loop: CASSARDRGFGGELFF. CDR3 DNA sequence: TGTGCCAGCAGCGCCCGGGACAGGGGGTTCGGCGGGGAGCTGTTTTTT.

The chain employs TRBV27 and TRBJ1-2; 7 nucleotides agree with TRBD1. The CDR3 extends over 15 amino acids. V lost 2 bases, J lost 8 bases, and 11 bases stayed unmatched. The germline V gene has CDR1 MNHEY and CDR2 SMNVEV (reference sequence). This CDR3 reads CASSLRSAGTEGYTF. CDR3 nucleotide sequence: TGTGCCAGCAGTTTAAGGTCGGCCGGGACAGAAGGCTACACCTTC.

The gene calls are TRBV2 and TRBJ2-7; TRBD1 matches at 7 bases. This CDR3 region has 15 residues. The V gene end was trimmed by 3 bases and the J gene end by 5 bases; junction bases not matched to a gene: 10. Per germline, CDR1 SNHLY and CDR2 FYNNEI. This CDR3 reads CASSDIRGQRDEQYF. Written as DNA, the CDR3 is TGTGCCAGCAGTGATATAAGGGGGCAGAGGGACGAGCAGTACTTC.

V is TRBV7-2 and J is TRBJ2-1; D not certain. CDR1 and CDR2 from the germline V gene are SGHTA and FQGNSA. The V end was cut by 0 bases, the J end by 5 bases, with 8 bases between. There are 14 residues in the CDR3. CDR3 loop: CASSLARPHNEQFF. The CDR3 DNA sequence: TGTGCCAGCAGCTTAGCGCGGCCCCACAATGAGCAGTTCTTC.

This clone was observed many times. The J gene is TRBJ1-4, the V gene TRBV6-5; 8 positions agree with TRBD1. Germline assignment: CDR1 MNHEY and CDR2 SVGAGI. The length of the CDR3 is 15 residues. V was clipped by 2 bases and J by 8 bases; unmatched bases: 7. The CDR3 sequence: CASSYRRQGPEKLFF. The CDR3 DNA is TGTGCCAGCAGTTACAGGAGACAGGGGCCAGAAAAACTGTTTTTT.